The 27 T cell receptor beta chains below come from one sample, sequenced in a study of cytomegalovirus exposure and HLA in healthy donors. A multiplex PCR was run with 60 Vbeta primers and 13 Jbeta primers. Assay used: immunoSEQ multiplex PCR; TCRdb lists only in-frame clones, some missing. The sample lists more than 150,000 clones, roughly three quarters occurring once. Sequencing was done on a sample of PBMCs. These receptors originate from a woman younger than 45 in good health and CMV-seropositive.

This chain uses TRBV7-2 with TRBJ2-3; D gene uncertain. Looked up from germline, CDR1 is SGHTA and CDR2 is FQGNSA. Trimming took 4 bases from V and 6 from J, leaving 17 bases between them. This CDR3 spans 15 amino acids. The DNA for the CDR3 is TGTGCCAGCAGCTCTAGTGGCCCGCCGACGGATACGCAGTATTTT. Translated: CASSSSGPPTDTQYF.

This chain connects TRBV5-6 to TRBJ2-7; D is perhaps TRBD1 (6 bases). The ends were cut back, 0 bases at V and 1 base at J, with 17 bases in the middle. Germline lookup yields CDR1 SGHDT and CDR2 YYEEEE. This CDR3 has 17 residues. The DNA of the CDR3 is TGTGCCAGCAGCTTGGCCATTTTAGGACAGAGGTCCTACGAGCAGTACTTC. It yields the protein CASSLAILGQRSYEQYF.

The count of this clone is one. The chain links TRBV7-2 to TRBJ2-3; 7 bases are shared with TRBD1. The CDR3 totals 15 residues. The V and J ends lost 1 base and 2 bases, in that order; junction bases with no gene match: 3. CDR1 SGHTA and CDR2 FQGNSA come from the germline V gene. The CDR3 sequence: CASSLGQGFTDTQYF. The CDR3 bases are TGTGCCAGCAGCTTAGGACAGGGCTTCACAGATACGCAGTATTTT.

This chain connects TRBV15 to TRBJ1-3; D not certain. From germline, CDR1 is LNHNV and CDR2 YYDKDF (reference sequence). This CDR3 comprises 16 residues. The V and J ends lost 4 bases and 0 bases respectively, with 13 bases between them. CDR3 sequence: CATSKGPGSSGNTIYF. In nucleotides, the CDR3 is TGTGCCACCAGCAAAGGACCCGGGAGCTCTGGAAACACCATATATTTT.

The chain has TRBV7-9 and TRBJ2-7; maybe TRBD1 (6 bases). The V gene's germline CDR1 is SEHNR and CDR2 FQNEAQ (reference sequence). Deletions cut 5 bases from V and 4 bases from J, with 15 bases between. This CDR3 contains 14 residues. The CDR3: CASSPRDTSYEQYF. The CDR3, as DNA: TGTGCCAGCAGCCCCCGGGACACCTCGTACGAGCAGTACTTC.

This clone has a single count. The chain is built from TRBV28 and TRBJ2-3, with 8 nucleotides matching TRBD2. The CDR3 has 15 amino acids. The germline V gene encodes CDR1 MDHEN and CDR2 SYDVKM. Trimming took 9 bases from V and 2 from J; bases not matched to a gene: 10. CDR3 sequence (DNA): TGTGCCAGTAGAACCATAGCGGGGAACACAGATACGCAGTATTTT. This sequence encodes CASRTIAGNTDTQYF.

This chain links TRBV6-5 with TRBJ2-3; TRBD1 aligns across 8 bases. CDR1 is MNHEY, CDR2 SVGAGI, per germline. This CDR3 is 16 amino acids long. Trimming at V came to 0 bases and at J to 5 bases, leaving 7 bases not matched to a gene. As DNA, the CDR3 is TGTGCCAGCAGTTACTCGGAGACAGGGGTACAAGATACGCAGTATTTT. It specifies CASSYSETGVQDTQYF.

This clone was detected only a few times. The chain has TRBV4-1 and TRBJ1-3, with TRBD1 matching 8 bases. Germline CDR1 is MGHRA and CDR2 is YSYEKL. The CDR3 has 18 amino acids. Losses at the gene ends were 5 bases for V and 0 bases for J; bases not matched to a gene: 12. The CDR3 here is CASSSTPRGPSSGNTIYF. CDR3 nucleotide sequence: TGCGCCAGCAGCAGTACACCCAGGGGGCCCAGCTCTGGAAACACCATATATTTT.

The chain combines TRBV27 with TRBJ2-3; D uncertain. There are 15 residues in the CDR3. V gave up 4 bases and J gave up 0 bases, with 11 bases separating them. Germline V CDR1 and CDR2: MNHEY, SMNVEV (reference sequence). The CDR3 is CASSSKITSTDTQYF. As DNA, the CDR3 is TGTGCCAGCAGTTCGAAAATCACTAGCACAGATACGCAGTATTTT.

The chain joins TRBV4-3 to TRBJ2-7; TRBD1 agrees at 7 bases. V lost 4 bases and J lost 7; bases outside the gene matches: 16. The germline V gene has CDR1 LGHNA and CDR2 YSLEER. The CDR3 has 16 residues. The CDR3 is CASSLERNRGLGEQYF. Here the CDR3 DNA reads TGCGCCAGCAGCCTGGAACGAAACAGGGGTTTGGGAGAGCAGTACTTC.

The chain couples TRBV7-9 to TRBJ2-5; 11 nucleotides agree with TRBD2. This CDR3 spans 15 amino acids. V dropped 4 bases and J dropped 5; count of bases not matched to a gene: 6. Looked up from germline, CDR1 is SEHNR and CDR2 is FQNEAQ (reference sequence). CDR3 sequence reads: CASSSGRLAGETQYF. The DNA of the CDR3 is TGTGCCAGCAGCTCCGGTCGACTAGCGGGGGAGACCCAGTACTTC.

CDR3 region: CASSLVTGGGETQYF. The CDR3 nucleotides are TGCGCCAGCAGCTTGGTGACGGGGGGGGGAGAGACCCAGTACTTC. V is TRBV5-1 and J is TRBJ2-5; 8 nucleotides line up with TRBD2. The CDR3 runs 15 residues. Losses at the gene ends were 0 bases for V and 4 bases for J; bases not matched to a gene: 5. Germline assignment: CDR1 SGHRS and CDR2 YFSETQ.

The rearrangement joins TRBV27 to TRBJ2-2; no firm D call. This CDR3 contains 14 residues. Per germline, CDR1 MNHEY and CDR2 SMNVEV (reference sequence). Deletions cut 3 bases from V and 1 base from J, with 6 bases between. The CDR3 DNA reads TGTGCCAGCAGTTTGGGCCAGAACACCGGGGAGCTGTTTTTT. It yields the protein CASSLGQNTGELFF.

The chain links TRBV11-3 to TRBJ2-2, with a tentative D call TRBD2 (6 bases). The V gene's germline CDR1 is SGHNT and CDR2 YENEEA. Deletions cut 0 bases from V and 6 bases from J, with 14 bases between. The CDR3 extends over 16 amino acids. The CDR3 is CASSLEGPGVPGELFF. CDR3 sequence (DNA): TGTGCCAGCAGCTTAGAAGGCCCGGGGGTCCCCGGGGAGCTGTTTTTT.

This clone came up a few times. V usage is TRBV7-6 and J usage is TRBJ2-3; 10 nucleotides line up with TRBD1. The CDR3 contains 14 residues. Germline V gene lookup returns CDR1 SGHVS and CDR2 FNYEAQ. V dropped 5 bases and J dropped 4; count of bases not matched to a gene: 3. The CDR3 is CASSDRGRADTQYF. CDR3 bases: TGTGCCAGCAGCGACAGGGGGCGAGCAGATACGCAGTATTTT.

DNA for the CDR3: TGTGCCAGCGAAGGACACTTGAACACCGGGGAGCTGTTTTTT. This codes for CASEGHLNTGELFF. The chain combines TRBV28 with TRBJ2-2, with D maybe TRBD1 (5 bases). The germline CDR1 and CDR2 sequences are MDHEN and SYDVKM. The ends were cut back, 8 bases at V and 1 base at J, with 11 bases in the middle. The CDR3 is 14 amino acids.

This clone was observed a handful of times. The chain is built from TRBV19 and TRBJ2-7; D uncertain. V was shortened by 3 bases and J by 6 bases, with 12 bases between the two germline ends. The CDR3 covers 13 residues. Per the germline V gene, CDR1 is LNHDA and CDR2 is SQIVND (reference sequence). Written as DNA, the CDR3 is TGTGCCAGTAGTATGGTGGGCAGGCGCGAGCAGTACTTC. Translation gives CASSMVGRREQYF.

The rearrangement uses TRBV14 and TRBJ1-1; a possible D gene is TRBD1 (6 bases). CDR1 and CDR2 from the germline V gene are SGHDN and FVKESK. This CDR3 is built from 17 residues. Trimming left V 3 bases short and J 1 base short, with 18 bases between. The CDR3, as DNA: TGTGCCAGCAGCCAGCAAAGAAGCGGGGGCCGGAACACTGAAGCTTTCTTT. This encodes CASSQQRSGGRNTEAFF.

This chain connects TRBV4-3 to TRBJ2-2; 12 nucleotides agree with TRBD2. CDR3 length: 17 residues. Trimming removed 0 bases from V and 1 base from J; junction bases left unmatched: 0. CDR1 and CDR2 (germline): LGHNA, YSLEER. CDR3 DNA: TGCGCCAGCAGCCAAGAGGGACTAGCGGGGAACACCGGGGAGCTGTTTTTT. Its translation is CASSQEGLAGNTGELFF.

The J gene is TRBJ2-2, the V gene TRBV5-6; perhaps TRBD1 as D (5 bases). This CDR3 region has 16 residues. Germline V gene sequence: CDR1 SGHDT, CDR2 YYEEEE. V lost 0 bases and J 1 base, leaving 10 bases between the germline ends. DNA for the CDR3: TGTGCCAGCAGCTTGGGCAGGGTCTTGAACACCGGGGAGCTGTTTTTT. Protein sequence: CASSLGRVLNTGELFF.

A word on this clone: At one boundary the junction diverges from the germline segment, which might be a read error. Other DNA sequences within the sample encode an identical CDR3. The chain combines TRBV6-5 with TRBJ1-3; 8 bases map to TRBD1. Germline CDR1 and CDR2: MNHEY and SVGAGI. The CDR3 is 15 residues long. CDR3 in amino acids: CASSRDRNSGNTIYF. The CDR3 region has the DNA TGCGCCAGCAGTCGGGACAGGAACTCTGGAAACACCATATATTTT.

The chain links TRBV21-1 to TRBJ2-6; the D call in the table, TRBD2, was not verified against the DNA. TRBV21-1 is listed as a pseudogene. This CDR3 has 20 residues. The CDR3 loop is CASSKAGPGGGSSGANVLTF. For the CDR3, the DNA is TGTGCCAGCAGCAAAGCGGGGCCGGGGGGAGGGAGCTCTGGGGCCAACGTCCTGACTTTC.

The CDR3 loop is CASRGIAGGPQETQYF. CDR3 coding DNA: TGTGCCAGTAGAGGGATAGCGGGGGGTCCTCAAGAGACCCAGTACTTC. This chain connects TRBV19 to TRBJ2-5; 10 nucleotides line up with TRBD2. CDR3 length equals 16 residues. The germline CDR1 and CDR2 sequences are LNHDA and SQIVND (reference sequence). J was trimmed by 2 bases and V by 6 bases; bases with no gene match: 9.

This chain joins TRBV28 and TRBJ1-5; 7 bases map to TRBD1. CDR1 MDHEN and CDR2 SYDVKM come from the germline V gene. Trimming took 4 bases from V and 7 from J; bases not matched to a gene: 7. This CDR3 is built from 14 residues. The CDR3 sequence: CASSSTGSGQPQHF. The CDR3 DNA reads as TGTGCCAGCAGTTCGACAGGGTCGGGGCAGCCCCAGCATTTT. The whole variable domain, remainder taken from reference TRBV28 and TRBJ1-5, is DVKVTQSSRYLVKRTGEKVFLECVQDMDHENMFWYRQDPGLGLRLIYFSYDVKMKEKGDIPEGYSVSREKKERFSLILESASTNQTSMYLCASSSTGSGQPQHFGDGTRLSIL.

The chain links TRBV19 to TRBJ2-3; 11 nucleotides agree with TRBD2. This CDR3 has 14 amino acids. Germline V gene lookup returns CDR1 LNHDA and CDR2 SQIVND (reference sequence). The J segment lost 4 bases and the V segment lost 8 bases, leaving 5 bases of the junction unmatched. This CDR3 is CASGTSGGSDTQYF. CDR3 nucleotides: TGTGCCAGTGGCACTAGCGGGGGATCAGATACGCAGTATTTT.

This sequence joins TRBV19 and TRBJ1-5; D ambiguous. From germline, CDR1 is LNHDA and CDR2 SQIVND (reference sequence). V was cut by 5 bases and J by 0 bases, with 8 bases left in between. The CDR3 is made up of 14 amino acids. The CDR3 loop is CASSERDSNQPQHF. The CDR3 region has the DNA TGTGCCAGTAGTGAGCGGGATAGCAATCAGCCCCAGCATTTT.

Turning to this clone: The sample contains more than one DNA sequence encoding this CDR3. This chain joins TRBV30 and TRBJ2-5, with a weak D call TRBD1 (5 bases). With the DNA end fitting TRBJ2-7 better, the J assignment may be wrong. The CDR3 length is 12 residues. CDR1 and CDR2 from the germline V gene are GTSNPN and SVGIG (reference sequence). CDR3 sequence: CAWSPQGYEQYF. The CDR3 coding sequence is TGTGCCTGGAGTCCCCAGGGCTACGAGCAGTACTTC.